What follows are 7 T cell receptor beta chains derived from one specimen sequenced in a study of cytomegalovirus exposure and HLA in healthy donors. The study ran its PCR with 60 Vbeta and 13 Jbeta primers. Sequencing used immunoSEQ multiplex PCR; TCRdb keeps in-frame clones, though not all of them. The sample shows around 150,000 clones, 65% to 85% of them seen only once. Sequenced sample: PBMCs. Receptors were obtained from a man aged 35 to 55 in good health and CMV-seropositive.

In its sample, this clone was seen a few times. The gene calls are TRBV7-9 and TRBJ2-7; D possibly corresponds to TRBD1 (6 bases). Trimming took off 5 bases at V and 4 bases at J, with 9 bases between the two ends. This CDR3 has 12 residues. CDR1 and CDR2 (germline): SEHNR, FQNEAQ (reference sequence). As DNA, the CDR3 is TGTGCCAGCAGCCGGACAGAATACGAGCAGTACTTC. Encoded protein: CASSRTEYEQYF.

CDR3 DNA: TGTGCCATCACCGGACAGGCAGGGACTGAAGCTTTCTTT. Residues: CAITGQAGTEAFF. The chain carries TRBV10-3 and TRBJ1-1; 7 bases fit TRBD1. Germline V CDR1 and CDR2: ENHRY, SYGVKD. V was clipped by 7 bases and J by 5 bases; unmatched bases: 7. The length of the CDR3 is 13 residues.

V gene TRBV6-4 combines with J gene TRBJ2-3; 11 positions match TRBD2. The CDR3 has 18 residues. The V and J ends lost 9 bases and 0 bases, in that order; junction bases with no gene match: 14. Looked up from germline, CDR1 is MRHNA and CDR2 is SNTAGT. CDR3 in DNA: TGTGCCAGTAGAATAGCGGGGGGGACTCTGACTAGCACAGATACGCAGTATTTT. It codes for CASRIAGGTLTSTDTQYF.

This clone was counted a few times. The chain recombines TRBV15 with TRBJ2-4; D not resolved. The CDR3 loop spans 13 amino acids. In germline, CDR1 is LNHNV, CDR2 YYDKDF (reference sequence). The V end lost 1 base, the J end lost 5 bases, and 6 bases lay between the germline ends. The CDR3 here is CATSRGGENIQYF. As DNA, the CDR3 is TGTGCCACCAGCAGAGGTGGAGAAAACATTCAGTACTTC.

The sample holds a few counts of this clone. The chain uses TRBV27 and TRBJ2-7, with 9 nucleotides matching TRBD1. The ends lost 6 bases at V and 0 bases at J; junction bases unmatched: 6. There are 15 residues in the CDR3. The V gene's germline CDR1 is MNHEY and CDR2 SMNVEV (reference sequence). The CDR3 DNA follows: TGTGCCAGCAGGGCGGGGACAGGGATCTCCTACGAGCAGTACTTC. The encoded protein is CASRAGTGISYEQYF.

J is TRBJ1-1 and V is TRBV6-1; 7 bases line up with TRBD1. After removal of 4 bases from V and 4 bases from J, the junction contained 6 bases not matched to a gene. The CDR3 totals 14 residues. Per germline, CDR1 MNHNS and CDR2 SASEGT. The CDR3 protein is CASSGRTGGTEAFF. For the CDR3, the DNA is TGTGCCAGCAGTGGGCGGACAGGTGGCACTGAAGCTTTCTTT.

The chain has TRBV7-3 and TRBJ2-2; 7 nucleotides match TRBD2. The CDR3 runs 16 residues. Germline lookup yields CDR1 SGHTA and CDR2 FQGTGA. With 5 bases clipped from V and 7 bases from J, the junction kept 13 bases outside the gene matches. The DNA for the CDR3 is TGTGCCAGCAGCCCCCCCTGGGTAGCGGGTGGCGGGGAGCTGTTTTTT. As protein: CASSPPWVAGGGELFF.